This record concerns one T cell receptor (beta chain) sequence. Profiled with immunoSEQ multiplex PCR; TCRdb holds only in-frame clones, not every one. This table holds 400,000 to 450,000 clones, less than 95% found once. The data are from a study of Ad26.COV2.S vaccination and SARS-CoV-2 variants. Noted treatment: over 15 received Ad26.COV2.S at low or high dose, single or two shots; several received placebo; per-sample allocation not given. The samples were gathered on day 63 after the first injection of vaccine or placebo. Sequences were derived from peripheral blood, sampled in a trial of Ad26.COV2.S vaccine versus placebo. The receptor comes from a person between 18 and 59 years old who received the Ad26.COV2.S COVID-19 vaccine or a placebo.

The CDR3 sequence is CASGTSSYEQYF. CDR3 bases: TGTGCCAGCGGGACTAGCAGCTACGAGCAGTACTTC. V usage is TRBV7-9 and J usage is TRBJ2-7; TRBD2 aligns across 9 bases. Unmatched junction bases numbered 2, after V lost 8 bases and J lost 3 bases. Germline V lookup: CDR1 SEHNR, CDR2 FQNEAQ (reference sequence). This CDR3 region has 12 residues.